Shown below are 8 T cell receptor beta chains from a single sample sequenced in a study of shared clonotypes between healthy human individuals. The repertoire was sequenced with immunoSEQ multiplex PCR; TCRdb's copy has only in-frame clones and lacks some. The sample contains about 470,000 clones, roughly 83% of which appear only once. The source material was PBMCs. These receptors originate from a woman between 35 and 50 years old in good health. Some clones in this sample may be carry-over from other donors' samples.

This clone turned up a few times. This chain joins TRBV6-6 and TRBJ2-7; 7 nucleotides align to TRBD1. The V gene's germline CDR1 is MNHNY and CDR2 SVGAGI (reference sequence). CDR3 length equals 14 residues. With V trimmed by 6 bases and J by 4 bases, 9 bases remained unmatched. The CDR3 DNA is TGTGCCAGCAGGCATCGACAGGGTTGGTACGAGCAGTACTTC. As protein: CASRHRQGWYEQYF.

The V and J genes are TRBV7-9 and TRBJ2-7; D uncertain. The V end lost 6 bases, the J end lost 3 bases, and 15 bases lay between the germline ends. Germline assignment: CDR1 SEHNR and CDR2 FQNEAQ (reference sequence). The CDR3 length is 14 residues. The CDR3 nucleotides are TGTGCCAGCAGAAGGATTCCGTCGGGCTACGAGCAGTACTTC. Its protein product is CASRRIPSGYEQYF.

This chain uses TRBV5-4 with TRBJ1-2; 8 bases map to TRBD1. CDR3 length: 13 amino acids. Germline V gives CDR1 SGHNT, CDR2 YYREEE (reference sequence). With V trimmed by 4 bases and J by 8 bases, 7 bases remained unmatched. Here the CDR3 reads CASSRTGMWGYTF. The CDR3 DNA sequence: TGTGCCAGCAGCCGGACAGGGATGTGGGGCTACACCTTC.

The chain links TRBV25-1 to TRBJ2-1, with 9 bases fitting TRBD2. This CDR3 region has 14 residues. In germline, CDR1 is MGHDK, CDR2 SYGVNS. V trimming: 3 bases; J trimming: 7 bases; junction bases outside the gene matches: 4. In DNA form, the CDR3 reads TGTGCCAGCAGTGACGCGGGAGGGCGAAATGAGCAGTTCTTC. Amino acid sequence: CASSDAGGRNEQFF.

The V gene is TRBV6-6, the J gene TRBJ2-7, with 10 bases matching TRBD1. V lost 6 bases and J lost 3; bases outside the gene matches: 8. Germline V gene data show CDR1 as MNHNY and CDR2 as SVGAGI (reference sequence). This CDR3 contains 15 residues. The CDR3: CASSHLGQGIYEQYF. CDR3 DNA: TGTGCCAGCAGCCATTTGGGACAGGGGATCTACGAGCAGTACTTC.

V is TRBV7-2 and J is TRBJ2-4; D gene uncertain. V was shortened by 6 bases and J by 7 bases, with 16 bases between the two germline ends. There are 14 residues in the CDR3. Germline loops: CDR1 SGHTA, CDR2 FQGNSA. The CDR3 here is CASSLLGPQNIQYF. The CDR3, as DNA: TGTGCCAGCAGTCTCCTTGGGCCCCAGAACATTCAGTACTTC.

The rearrangement links TRBV19 to TRBJ2-7, with D possibly TRBD2 on 5 matching bases. Deletions cut 3 bases from V and 5 bases from J, with 14 bases between. The CDR3 loop spans 14 amino acids. Germline V lookup: CDR1 LNHDA, CDR2 SQIVND (reference sequence). CDR3 residues: CASSIPGVYDEQYF. In nucleotides, the CDR3 is TGTGCCAGTAGTATCCCCGGGGTGTACGACGAGCAGTACTTC.

V gene TRBV6-6 combines with J gene TRBJ2-2; 7 bases match TRBD1. CDR3 size: 14 residues. Losses at the gene ends were 6 bases for V and 3 bases for J; bases not matched to a gene: 4. CDR1 is MNHNY and CDR2 is SVGAGI in the germline V gene (reference sequence). DNA for the CDR3: TGTGCCAGCAGCCCTGGGACAGACACCGGGGAGCTGTTTTTT. Amino acids: CASSPGTDTGELFF.